The clone carrying this T cell receptor beta chain was counted once. Its antigen is unidentified. A total of 1 to 8 samples per patient were collected pretreatment and on-treatment. From germline, CDR1 is SEHNR and CDR2 FQNEAQ (reference sequence). The CDR3 totals 13 residues. The ends were cut back, 3 bases at V and 9 bases at J, with 12 bases in the middle. Into every PCR, synthetic TCR analog templates were spiked. Clones were sequenced by immunoSEQ multiplex PCR, and TCRdb holds only the in-frame ones, with some missing. The profile shows about 88,000 clones, 90% of them singletons. This specimen belongs to a study of PD-L1 blockade in urothelial cancer. Overall study: Blood analysis occurred 3 weeks (second dose) and 6 weeks after treatment start. Regarding the study as a whole: Tumor-associated blood clones were expanded more by durable-benefit patients at 3 weeks.

This chain uses TRBV7-9 with TRBJ2-1; D call uncertain. The TCR sequence derives from a man in his 60s with urothelial cancer. The input for sequencing was PBMCs, taken around atezolizumab (anti-PD-L1) treatment. DNA for the CDR3: TGTGCCAGCAGCTTGAATAGTGTCGGTGAGCAGTTCTTC. Encoded protein: CASSLNSVGEQFF.